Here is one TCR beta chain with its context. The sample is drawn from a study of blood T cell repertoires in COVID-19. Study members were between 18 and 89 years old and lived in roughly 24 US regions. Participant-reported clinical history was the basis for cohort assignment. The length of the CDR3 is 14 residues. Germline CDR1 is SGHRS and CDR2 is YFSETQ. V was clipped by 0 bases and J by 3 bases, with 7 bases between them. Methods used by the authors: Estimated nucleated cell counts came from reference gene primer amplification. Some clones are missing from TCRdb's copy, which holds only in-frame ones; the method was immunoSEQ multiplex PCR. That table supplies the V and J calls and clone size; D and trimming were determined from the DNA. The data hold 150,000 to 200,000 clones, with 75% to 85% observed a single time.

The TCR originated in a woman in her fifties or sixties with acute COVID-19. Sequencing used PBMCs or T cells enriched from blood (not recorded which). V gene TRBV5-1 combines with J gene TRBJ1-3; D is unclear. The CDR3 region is CASSLEGDGNTIYF. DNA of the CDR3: TGCGCCAGCAGCTTGGAGGGAGATGGAAACACCATATATTTT.